The clone carrying this T cell receptor (beta chain) was observed many times. Patients counted as stable if ophthalmopathy did not develop within 18 months. Recently diagnosed hyperthyroidism of less than 2 months' duration affected patients aged 18 to 65. The CDR3 loop spans 16 amino acids. Trimming took 1 base from V and 6 from J; bases not matched to a gene: 6. CDR1 and CDR2 from the germline V gene are GTSNPN and SVGIG (reference sequence). This sample was included in a study of T cells in Graves' hyperthyroidism and ophthalmopathy. Amplified TCR beta CDR3 regions came from RNA transcripts. The study used the HTBI primer set for a first-round RT-PCR of the TCR CDR3. TCRdb fed the multiplex PCR reads into MiXCR, producing one record per CDR3 protein. The data show approximately 590,000 distinct CDR3 sequences, 15% to 19% seen once.

This sequence was found in a woman younger than 45 with Graves' hyperthyroidism. The sample consisted of blood. The J gene is TRBJ2-3, the V gene TRBV30; TRBD2 aligns across 14 bases. CDR3 nucleotide sequence: TGTGCCTGGAGTGGGGGACTAGCGGGAGATCGGGATACGCAGTATTTT. Its translation: CAWSGGLAGDRDTQYF.